The 12 T cell receptor beta chains listed next were all sequenced from one sample in a study of ipilimumab plus nivolumab after autologous stem cell transplantation. Some clones are missing from TCRdb's copy, which holds only in-frame ones; the method was immunoSEQ multiplex PCR. The sample contains tens of thousands of clones, 83% of which appear only once. The specimen was PBMCs, collected in a trial of ipilimumab plus nivolumab as post-transplant consolidation. Every receptor here comes from a male donor with diffuse large B-cell lymphoma.

The rearrangement uses TRBV7-2 and TRBJ2-1; D is perhaps TRBD1 or TRBD2 (6 bases each). Germline V gene data show CDR1 as SGHTA and CDR2 as FQGNSA. CDR3 size: 14 residues. Trimming left V 5 bases short and J 8 bases short, with 16 bases between. As DNA, the CDR3 is TGTGCCAGCAGCCTGGGGGGCCCTACCGATGAGCAGTTCTTC. It is translated as CASSLGGPTDEQFF.

The V and J genes are TRBV6-1 and TRBJ1-6; maybe TRBD1 (6 bases). V lost 3 bases, J lost 6 bases, and 15 bases lay in between. Germline assignment: CDR1 MNHNS and CDR2 SASEGT. There are 16 residues in the CDR3. CDR3 nucleotides: TGTGCCAGCAGTGATGGGCCGGGACACCCTAATTCACCCCTCCACTTT. Translating it yields CASSDGPGHPNSPLHF.

The chain couples TRBV7-9 to TRBJ1-2, with 9 bases lining up with TRBD1. Germline loops: CDR1 SEHNR, CDR2 FQNEAQ (reference sequence). V shed 5 bases and J 0 bases; nucleotides not matched to a gene: 10. The CDR3 totals 17 residues. The CDR3 spells CASSPWTGASANYGYTF. The CDR3 region has the DNA TGTGCCAGCAGCCCCTGGACAGGGGCGTCGGCTAACTATGGCTACACCTTC. The full variable domain, completed using reference TRBV7-9 and TRBJ1-2, is DTGVSQNPRHKITKRGQNVTFRCDPISEHNRLYWYRQTLGQGPEFLTYFQNEAQLEKSRLLSDRFSAERPKGSFSTLEIQRTEQGDSAMYLCASSPWTGASANYGYTFGSGTRLTVV.

The rearrangement uses TRBV4-2 and TRBJ1-3; D gene unclear. Trimming left V 4 bases short and J 4 bases short, with 5 bases between. Germline values: CDR1 LGHNA, CDR2 YNFKEQ. The CDR3 has 12 residues. The CDR3 nucleotides are TGTGCCAGCAGCCCGACAGGAAACACCATATATTTT. Its protein is CASSPTGNTIYF.

The chain uses TRBV7-7 and TRBJ2-2; D gene unclear. This CDR3 spans 13 amino acids. Germline lookup yields CDR1 SSHAT and CDR2 FNYEAQ (reference sequence). Trimming took 5 bases from V and 4 from J, leaving 8 bases between them. The CDR3 reads CASSLDRTGELFF. The DNA of the CDR3 is TGTGCCAGCAGCCTGGACCGCACCGGGGAGCTGTTTTTT.

The chain recombines TRBV5-1 with TRBJ2-3; 9 nucleotides align to TRBD2. V was pared by 3 bases and J by 3 bases, with 5 bases of the junction left unmatched. CDR1 is SGHRS and CDR2 is YFSETQ in the germline V gene. The CDR3 is made up of 15 amino acids. CDR3 sequence (DNA): TGCGCCAGCAGCTACCTAGCGGGGACAACAGATACGCAGTATTTT. Its translation: CASSYLAGTTDTQYF.

This clone has more than one count but fewer than ten. The chain links TRBV7-2 to TRBJ1-6; D perhaps matches TRBD1 (5 bases). Trimming pared 7 bases from V and 10 bases from J, leaving 23 bases between. The CDR3 is 16 amino acids. The germline V gene encodes CDR1 SGHTA and CDR2 FQGNSA. The CDR3 loop reads CASTRRTMSLGSPLHF. The CDR3 nucleotides are TGTGCCAGCACGCGACGGACAATGTCATTAGGCTCACCCCTCCACTTT.

The chain couples TRBV18 to TRBJ1-3; D is unresolved. CDR3 length: 16 residues. CDR1 is KGHSH and CDR2 is LQKENI in the germline V gene. V shed 0 bases and J shed 5 bases, with 14 bases lying between them. CDR3: CASSPPLLGTRNTIYF. CDR3 in DNA: TGTGCCAGCTCACCACCTCTCTTGGGTACTAGAAACACCATATATTTT.

The V call is TRBV4-2, the J call TRBJ2-3; D remains unclear. V lost 0 bases and J lost 4, with 11 bases in between. The CDR3 length is 15 residues. Germline loops: CDR1 LGHNA, CDR2 YNFKEQ. The CDR3 DNA reads as TGTGCCAGCAGCCAAGATTCGTCCGCGGCAGATACGCAGTATTTT. It yields the protein CASSQDSSAADTQYF.

The chain employs TRBV11-2 and TRBJ2-7, with 7 bases matching TRBD2. Trimming removed 0 bases from V and 3 bases from J; junction bases left unmatched: 5. From germline, CDR1 is SGHAT and CDR2 FQNNGV. CDR3 length: 15 amino acids. This CDR3 reads CASSLDYGTIYEQYF. CDR3 nucleotides: TGTGCCAGCAGCTTAGATTACGGGACTATCTACGAGCAGTACTTC.

By share, this clone counts as medium-sized. The CDR3 coding sequence is TGCGCCAGCAGTAGAGGGGACGGAGAGACCCAGTACTTC. The encoded protein is CASSRGDGETQYF. The chain combines TRBV5-1 with TRBJ2-5, with D possibly called TRBD1 or TRBD2 (5 bases each). The V gene lost 5 bases and the J gene lost 4 bases, with 12 bases spanning the gap. There are 13 residues in the CDR3. CDR1 and CDR2 (germline): SGHRS, YFSETQ.

This chain uses TRBV27 with TRBJ2-3, with D perhaps matching TRBD2 (5 bases). This CDR3 spans 13 amino acids. Germline V gives CDR1 MNHEY, CDR2 SMNVEV (reference sequence). Trimming cost V 3 bases and J 10 bases, with 14 bases left between them. The chain's CDR3 is CASSFLAYPAQYF. The CDR3 coding sequence is TGTGCCAGCAGTTTCTTAGCGTATCCTGCGCAGTATTTT.